The 30 T cell receptor beta chains given below trace back to one sample, sequenced in a study of early T cells in non-severe SARS-CoV-2 infection. TCRdb reanalysed the 5' RACE reads using MiXCR and keeps one entry per CDR3 protein. The table lists roughly 58,000 distinct CDR3 sequences, roughly 12% of them singletons. Sequenced: whole blood. The receptors stem from an adult who was a healthcare worker with PCR-confirmed SARS-CoV-2 infection or an uninfected control (not recorded which).

The CDR3 DNA is TGCAGCGTACCTGAGAAGGCGGGACAGGGGATCGGTAATGAGCAGTTCTTC. This gives the protein CSVPEKAGQGIGNEQFF. The J gene is TRBJ2-1, the V gene TRBV29-1; 10 nucleotides agree with TRBD1. The CDR3 runs to 17 residues. Trimming took 6 bases from V and 7 from J; bases not matched to a gene: 18. Germline loops: CDR1 SQVTM, CDR2 ANQGSEA.

The chain uses TRBV14 and TRBJ2-3; D uncertain. CDR1 and CDR2 from the germline V gene are SGHDN and FVKESK. The CDR3 length is 11 residues. V was shortened by 5 bases and J by 3 bases, with 3 bases between the two germline ends. The CDR3 nucleotides are TGTGCCAGCAGCTTTACAGATACGCAGTATTTT. It yields the protein CASSFTDTQYF.

This clonotype showed up just a few times. V and J are TRBV28 and TRBJ2-5, with D possibly matching TRBD2 (6 bases). CDR1 and CDR2 (germline): MDHEN, SYDVKM. The CDR3 spans 13 residues. V shed 8 bases and J shed 4 bases, with 14 bases lying between them. For the CDR3, the DNA is TGTGCCAGCCGGGACTGGGGGTTAGAGACCCAGTACTTC. This sequence encodes CASRDWGLETQYF.

The chain employs TRBV3-1 and TRBJ1-2, with D tentatively TRBD1 (5 bases). The CDR3 has 15 amino acids. Trimming left V 4 bases short and J 8 bases short, with 20 bases between. Germline V CDR1 and CDR2: LGHDT, YNNKEL (reference sequence). CDR3 loop: CASSPETARVGGYTF. DNA of the CDR3: TGTGCCAGCAGCCCAGAGACAGCCCGAGTGGGGGGCTACACCTTC.

This clonotype was detected ten times or more. The chain carries TRBV29-1 and TRBJ1-2; the D gene is possibly TRBD1 (6 bases). Germline lookup yields CDR1 SQVTM and CDR2 ANQGSEA. The CDR3 has 11 residues. Between the trimmed V and J ends, which lost 6 bases and 6 bases, there was a span of 11 bases. This CDR3 is CSVAGADGYTF. The DNA of the CDR3 is TGCAGCGTAGCAGGGGCAGATGGCTACACCTTC.

The rearrangement links TRBV5-1 to TRBJ2-7, with no clear D. The germline V gene has CDR1 SGHRS and CDR2 YFSETQ. Trimming pared 1 base from V and 3 bases from J, leaving 14 bases between. This CDR3 contains 15 residues. CDR3 in amino acids: CASSLNPDGYYEQYF. The DNA of the CDR3 is TGCGCCAGCAGCTTGAATCCCGACGGTTACTACGAGCAGTACTTC. Combining the CDR3 with reference TRBV5-1 and TRBJ2-7 gives the whole variable domain KAGVTQTPRYLIKTRGQQVTLSCSPISGHRSVSWYQQTPGQGLQFLFEYFSETQRNKGNFPGRFSGRQFSNSRSEMNVSTLELGDSALYLCASSLNPDGYYEQYFGPGTRLTVT.

This chain uses TRBV27 with TRBJ1-6; D might be TRBD1 (5 bases). CDR3 length: 14 residues. CDR1 is MNHEY and CDR2 is SMNVEV in the germline V gene (reference sequence). The V end lost 3 bases, the J end lost 5 bases, and 8 bases lay between the germline ends. CDR3 nucleotides: TGTGCCAGCAGTTTCCGAGGGGATAATTCACCCCTCCACTTT. It is translated as CASSFRGDNSPLHF.

This rearrangement joins TRBV11-3 to TRBJ2-2; TRBD1 agrees at 7 bases. Germline V gives CDR1 SGHNT, CDR2 YENEEA. Trimming cost V 3 bases and J 3 bases; bases outside gene matches: 1. This CDR3 contains 14 residues. The CDR3 protein is CASSFDRDTGELFF. DNA of the CDR3: TGTGCCAGCAGCTTCGACAGGGACACCGGGGAGCTGTTTTTT.

This clonotype showed up many times. The chain couples TRBV15 to TRBJ2-7; 11 nucleotides align to TRBD1. The V gene end was trimmed by 1 base and the J gene end by 4 bases; junction bases not matched to a gene: 3. CDR1 LNHNV and CDR2 YYDKDF come from the germline V gene (reference sequence). The CDR3 is made up of 15 amino acids. CDR3 DNA: TGTGCCACCAGCAGAGGCCGGGACAGGGGGTACGAGCAGTACTTC. It translates to CATSRGRDRGYEQYF.

The chain uses TRBV7-8 and TRBJ2-3; 11 nucleotides line up with TRBD2. V shed 2 bases, J shed 3 bases, and the junction held 1 base outside the gene matches. Per germline, CDR1 SGHVS and CDR2 FQNEAQ. This CDR3 is built from 15 residues. In DNA, the CDR3 is TGTGCCAGCAGCTTATTAGCGGGAGGGACAGATACGCAGTATTTT. Its protein product is CASSLLAGGTDTQYF.

This clonotype was seen at least ten times. The chain joins TRBV4-1 to TRBJ1-1; a possible D gene is TRBD1 (5 bases). The V end was cut by 0 bases, the J end by 4 bases, with 21 bases between. CDR3 size: 18 residues. Germline V gives CDR1 MGHRA, CDR2 YSYEKL. Here the CDR3 reads CASSQERGITHRATEAFF. DNA for the CDR3: TGCGCCAGCAGCCAAGAAAGGGGAATAACCCACCGGGCCACTGAAGCTTTCTTT.

This chain connects TRBV7-3 to TRBJ2-7; 13 bases map to TRBD2. The CDR3 spans 16 residues. The V gene end was trimmed by 6 bases and the J gene end by 2 bases; junction bases not matched to a gene: 7. Looked up from germline, CDR1 is SGHTA and CDR2 is FQGTGA. Here the CDR3 reads CASRLEGTSGAYEQYF. For the CDR3, the DNA is TGTGCCAGCAGGTTAGAAGGGACTAGCGGGGCCTACGAGCAGTACTTC.

This clonotype was detected only a few times. The V gene is TRBV20-1, the J gene TRBJ2-1, with 8 bases aligning to TRBD2. This CDR3 region has 14 residues. Per germline, CDR1 DFQATT and CDR2 SNEGSKA (reference sequence). V trimming: 1 base; J trimming: 4 bases; junction bases outside the gene matches: 3. The CDR3 reads CSARVAGIYNEQFF. As DNA, the CDR3 is TGCAGTGCTAGAGTAGCGGGAATTTACAATGAGCAGTTCTTC.

The J gene is TRBJ2-1, the V gene TRBV2; D could derive from TRBD1 or TRBD2 (5 bases each). Germline V CDR1 and CDR2: SNHLY, FYNNEI. Trimming stripped 6 bases from V and 12 bases from J, with 12 bases between. The CDR3 runs 11 residues. CDR3 DNA: TGTGCCAGCAGGGGGACGCTTGGGCAGTTCTTC. It specifies CASRGTLGQFF.

This clonotype came up many times. This rearrangement joins TRBV7-6 to TRBJ1-6; no reliable D call. The CDR3 spans 12 residues. Per germline, CDR1 SGHVS and CDR2 FNYEAQ. Trimming removed 4 bases at V and 7 bases at J, with 5 bases between. This chain's CDR3 is CASSSGNSPLHF. The CDR3 region has the DNA TGTGCCAGCAGCTCCGGGAATTCACCCCTCCACTTT.

This clonotype was counted between two and nine times. V is TRBV28 and J is TRBJ2-3; D might be TRBD1 or TRBD2, each matching 5 bases. Per germline, CDR1 MDHEN and CDR2 SYDVKM. V lost 5 bases to trimming and J lost 2 bases, with 11 bases between them. The CDR3 runs 14 residues. Here the CDR3 reads CASSGGFNTDTQYF. For the CDR3, the DNA is TGTGCCAGCAGTGGGGGTTTTAACACAGATACGCAGTATTTT. Supplemented by reference TRBV28 and TRBJ2-3, the full variable domain reads DVKVTQSSRYLVKRTGEKVFLECVQDMDHENMFWYRQDPGLGLRLIYFSYDVKMKEKGDIPEGYSVSREKKERFSLILESASTNQTSMYLCASSGGFNTDTQYFGPGTRLTVL.

Notes on this clonotype: A junction boundary mismatches the germline segment, possibly from a read error. J is TRBJ1-2 and V is TRBV6-1; 9 bases match TRBD1. The CDR3 has 14 amino acids. Germline V gene data show CDR1 as MNHNS and CDR2 as SASEGT. The CDR3 DNA is TGTGCCAGCAGACAGGGACAGGGAAACTCTGGCTACACCTTC. It yields the protein CASRQGQGNSGYTF.

This clonotype occurred many times. The gene calls are TRBV5-1 and TRBJ1-1, with TRBD1 matching over 7 bases. The germline V gene has CDR1 SGHRS and CDR2 YFSETQ. This CDR3 contains 14 residues. The ends lost 0 bases at V and 5 bases at J; junction bases unmatched: 4. CDR3 loop: CASSLEGAGTEAFF. DNA for the CDR3: TGCGCCAGCAGCTTGGAGGGGGCCGGGACTGAAGCTTTCTTT.

Ten or more counts support this clonotype. This rearrangement joins TRBV9 to TRBJ2-2; perhaps TRBD2 as D (5 bases). With 2 bases removed from V and 5 bases from J, the gap between germline ends came to 7 bases. CDR3 length: 13 amino acids. Germline CDR1 reads SGDLS; CDR2 reads YYNGEE. CDR3 nucleotide sequence: TGTGCCAGCAGCGTGCGAGGGACCGGGGAGCTGTTTTTT. Protein product: CASSVRGTGELFF.

The V and J genes are TRBV3-1 and TRBJ1-1; D unclear. This CDR3 region has 14 residues. V was trimmed by 2 bases and J by 5 bases, leaving 12 bases between them. Germline V lookup: CDR1 LGHDT, CDR2 YNNKEL (reference sequence). CDR3 in amino acids: CASSQLGVETEAFF. CDR3 DNA sequence: TGTGCCAGCAGCCAACTTGGGGTGGAGACTGAAGCTTTCTTT.

The CDR3 region has the DNA TGTGCCAGTAGTATGGGTACGCTAGCCGGGGAGCTGTTTTTT. It is translated as CASSMGTLAGELFF. The J gene is TRBJ2-2, the V gene TRBV19; D gene ambiguous. CDR3 length: 14 amino acids. Germline V gene lookup returns CDR1 LNHDA and CDR2 SQIVND (reference sequence). V dropped 3 bases and J dropped 6 bases, with 11 bases sitting between them.

This clonotype was observed many times. The chain couples TRBV20-1 to TRBJ2-4; 16 nucleotides agree with TRBD2. This CDR3 has 18 residues. Trimming cost V 6 bases and J 0 bases; bases outside gene matches: 8. The germline V gene has CDR1 DFQATT and CDR2 SNEGSKA (reference sequence). The CDR3 DNA follows: TGCAGTGCCCCGGGACTAGCGGGAGGGGGCCTAGCCAAAAACATTCAGTACTTC. It specifies CSAPGLAGGGLAKNIQYF.

This clonotype has at least ten counts. This chain uses TRBV30 with TRBJ1-5; 7 bases align to TRBD1. Trimming took 1 base from V and 6 from J; bases not matched to a gene: 9. There are 15 residues in the CDR3. The germline CDR1 and CDR2 sequences are GTSNPN and SVGIG (reference sequence). CDR3 coding DNA: TGTGCCTGGAGTGAGGGGGCGTTTTCCGGTCAGCCCCAGCATTTT. This codes for CAWSEGAFSGQPQHF. The full variable domain, with the rest looked up from reference TRBV30 and TRBJ1-5, is SQTIHQWPATLVQPVGSPLSLECTVEGTSNPNLYWYRQAAGRGLQLLFYSVGIGQISSEVPQNLSASRPQDRQFILSSKKLLLSDSGFYLCAWSEGAFSGQPQHFGDGTRLSIL.

This clonotype was seen a handful of times. The chain is built from TRBV12-3 or TRBV12-4 and TRBJ2-5; no clear D gene. The V and J ends lost 5 bases and 3 bases respectively, with 16 bases between them. This CDR3 spans 15 amino acids. The chain's CDR3 is CASSPLGSGEETQYF. As DNA, the CDR3 is TGTGCCAGCAGTCCTCTCGGGTCAGGTGAAGAGACCCAGTACTTC.

At least ten counts were recorded for this clonotype. The chain joins TRBV20-1 to TRBJ1-5; TRBD1 might be the D (5 bases). Germline V gene sequence: CDR1 DFQATT, CDR2 SNEGSKA (reference sequence). The CDR3 is made up of 13 amino acids. V lost 4 bases and J lost 5, with 12 bases in between. The CDR3 nucleotides read TGCAGTGCTACTCTTGCGGGGGATCAGCCCCAGCATTTT. Amino acids: CSATLAGDQPQHF.

With regard to this clonotype: This may be a read error: a much more frequent sequence differs by one nucleotide. This sequence joins TRBV30 and TRBJ1-5, with D possibly matching TRBD1 (6 bases). Germline V gene sequence: CDR1 GTSNPN, CDR2 SVGIG (reference sequence). This CDR3 region has 13 residues. CDR3 in DNA: TGTGCCTGGGCAGGGGCGGGCAATCAGCCCCAGCTTTTT. It encodes CAWAGAGNQPQLF.

The CDR3 region is CSAQDREFGGYTF. The CDR3 DNA sequence: TGCAGTGCTCAGGACAGGGAGTTTGGCGGCTACACCTTC. The V and J genes are TRBV20-1 and TRBJ1-2, with 8 bases identical to TRBD1. Germline V gene sequence: CDR1 DFQATT, CDR2 SNEGSKA (reference sequence). V gave up 5 bases and J gave up 8 bases; unmatched junction bases: 10. This CDR3 region has 13 residues.

This clonotype was detected ten times or more. This chain connects TRBV3-1 to TRBJ2-7; possibly TRBD1 for D (5 bases). The CDR3 runs to 15 residues. The germline gives CDR1 LGHDT, CDR2 YNNKEL (reference sequence). The ends were cut back, 0 bases at V and 6 bases at J, with 15 bases in the middle. The CDR3 nucleotides are TGTGCCAGCAGCCAAGATATACAGGTTTTCGGCGAGCAGTACTTC. Protein product: CASSQDIQVFGEQYF.

This clonotype came up many times. The chain carries TRBV12-3 or TRBV12-4 and TRBJ2-2; a weak D match, TRBD2 (6 bases). Trimming stripped 6 bases from V and 4 bases from J, with 12 bases between. The length of the CDR3 is 14 residues. In DNA form, the CDR3 reads TGTGCCAGCAGCCTAGCGTGGGGCACCGGGGAGCTGTTTTTT. This translates into CASSLAWGTGELFF.

The table lists this clonotype with a few counts. V and J are TRBV6-5 and TRBJ2-7, with TRBD1 matching over 7 bases. The ends lost 2 bases at V and 7 bases at J; junction bases unmatched: 8. Per germline, CDR1 MNHEY and CDR2 SVGAGI. The CDR3 length is 14 residues. The DNA of the CDR3 is TGTGCCAGCAGTTACGAGGACAGGCCGACTGAGCAGTACTTC. Its translation is CASSYEDRPTEQYF.